The 26 T cell receptor beta chains presented below share a single source sample, sequenced in a study of Tregs in tolerant kidney transplant recipients. Assay: immunoSEQ multiplex PCR; the TCRdb copy retains only in-frame clones and omits some. Its clone listing holds 25,000 to 35,000 clones. This specimen was CD8+ T cells from blood, taken before the transplant. These receptors came from a human donor who received a combined kidney and bone marrow transplant.

Turning to this clone: The CDR3 end is not reached by the read, which stops 3 residues before it; the germline J gene fills it in. The chain links TRBV5-1 to TRBJ2-1; no firm D call. The CDR3 contains 12 residues. V was clipped by 4 bases and J by 5 bases, with 7 bases between them. In germline, CDR1 is SGHRS, CDR2 YFSETQ. CDR3 in amino acids: CASSLSNNEQFF. CDR3 bases read: TGCGCCAGCAGCCTTAGCAACAATGAG.

Turning to this clone: Sequencing ends 3 residues short of the CDR3 end; the germline J gene provides the rest. J is TRBJ2-7 and V is TRBV7-9; TRBD1 aligns across 7 bases. Looked up from germline, CDR1 is SEHNR and CDR2 is FQNEAQ (reference sequence). The trim removed 4 bases at V and 5 bases at J, leaving 8 bases unmatched. CDR3 length equals 14 residues. The CDR3 sequence is CASSSRTGVDEQYF. Incomplete CDR3 DNA: TGTGCCAGCAGCTCCCGGACAGGAGTCGACGAG.

With respect to this clone: The sequence runs out 3 residues before the end of the CDR3; the remainder is reconstructed from the germline J gene. The chain joins TRBV7-9 to TRBJ2-7; D unclear. This CDR3 has 15 amino acids. With 1 base removed from V and 2 bases from J, the gap between germline ends came to 12 bases. Germline V gives CDR1 SEHNR, CDR2 FQNEAQ (reference sequence). CDR3 region: CASSLVSGGTYEQYF. The sequenced CDR3 bases are TGTGCCAGCAGCTTAGTTTCTGGCGGAACCTACGAG.

On this clone itself: The CDR3 end is not reached by the read, which stops 3 residues before it; the germline J gene fills it in. The J gene is TRBJ1-1, the V gene TRBV28; D is unresolved. V was cut by 6 bases and J by 0 bases, with 17 bases left in between. Germline V gives CDR1 MDHEN, CDR2 SYDVKM. The CDR3 is made up of 16 amino acids. The sequenced part of the CDR3 DNA is TGTGCCAGCAGCCCAACCCCAAGCATGATGAACACTGAA. Protein: CASSPTPSMMNTE. The full CDR3 sequence reads CASSPTPSMMNTEAFF.

Turning to this clone: The missing CDR3 end, 3 residues past where the read stops, is filled in from the germline J gene. The rearrangement links TRBV2 to TRBJ2-7; tentative D call: TRBD2 (6 bases). Trimming took 0 bases from V and 4 from J, leaving 13 bases between them. The V gene's germline CDR1 is SNHLY and CDR2 FYNNEI. This CDR3 spans 15 amino acids. The CDR3 protein is CASSEARRVAYEQYF. The DNA read from the CDR3 is TGTGCCAGCAGTGAAGCGAGGAGGGTGGCTTACGAG.

Details on this clone: The read ends 3 residues early relative to the CDR3; the germline J gene fills the gap. The V and J genes are TRBV10-3 and TRBJ2-7, with 9 positions matching TRBD1. The V and J ends lost 6 bases and 4 bases, in that order; junction bases with no gene match: 4. Germline CDR1 reads ENHRY; CDR2 reads SYGVKD. The CDR3 spans 13 residues. The CDR3 here is CAIRGQGIYEQYF. CDR3 DNA (partial): TGTGCCATCAGGGGACAGGGAATTTACGAG.

With respect to this clone: Read sequence stops 3 residues before the CDR3 end, and the germline J gene provides the missing end. This rearrangement joins TRBV19 to TRBJ1-1; the D is unclear. The CDR3 totals 17 residues. Between the trimmed V and J ends, which lost 3 bases and 1 base, there was a span of 18 bases. CDR1 and CDR2 (germline): LNHDA, SQIVND (reference sequence). The CDR3 loop reads CASSILVGSGPNTEAFF. CDR3 DNA (partial): TGTGCCAGTAGTATCTTGGTCGGATCAGGCCCGAACACTGAA.

Concerning this clone: The read finishes 3 residues shy of the CDR3 end, and the germline J gene is used to complete it. The genes are TRBV5-6 and TRBJ2-7; 7 bases fit TRBD1. Germline V gene sequence: CDR1 SGHDT, CDR2 YYEEEE. The CDR3 is 14 residues long. With 0 bases clipped from V and 4 bases from J, the junction kept 4 bases outside the gene matches. This CDR3 is CASSLGGTEYEQYF. The CDR3 DNA, read in part, is TGTGCCAGCAGCTTGGGGGGGACAGAGTACGAG.

A word on this clone: The read falls 3 residues short of the CDR3 end, and the missing part is taken from the germline J gene. This chain joins TRBV30 and TRBJ1-2; TRBD1 matches at 8 bases. Per the germline V gene, CDR1 is GTSNPN and CDR2 is SVGIG (reference sequence). The junction had 10 bases not matched to a gene; V was cut back by 8 bases and J by 5 bases. This CDR3 contains 13 residues. CDR3 bases read: TGTGCCGAGGGGACAGGAGCTGATTATGGC. This gives the protein CAEGTGADYG. The whole CDR3 protein is CAEGTGADYGYTF.

Regarding this clone: The read ends 3 residues shy of where the CDR3 ends; the end is completed using the germline J gene. This sequence joins TRBV5-1 and TRBJ1-1; TRBD1 aligns across 12 bases. Germline CDR1 and CDR2: SGHRS and YFSETQ. J was trimmed by 0 bases and V by 5 bases; bases with no gene match: 5. The CDR3 covers 16 residues. The part of the CDR3 DNA that was read is TGCGCCAGCAGACCCGGGACAGGGGGCTTGAACACTGAA. Translating gives CASRPGTGGLNTE. Given in full, the CDR3 is CASRPGTGGLNTEAFF.

Worth noting for this clone: The sequence runs out 3 residues before the end of the CDR3; the remainder is reconstructed from the germline J gene. V and J are TRBV2 and TRBJ2-7; 9 bases agree with TRBD1. Trimming took 9 bases from V and 1 from J; bases not matched to a gene: 7. This CDR3 comprises 14 residues. Looked up from germline, CDR1 is SNHLY and CDR2 is FYNNEI. CDR3 DNA, as far as it was read: TGTGCCAGTGGGGGGGGACAGGGTTCCTACGAG. Its translation is CASGGGQGSYE. The full CDR3 is CASGGGQGSYEQYF.

About this clone: Read sequence stops 3 residues before the CDR3 end, and the germline J gene provides the missing end. The chain employs TRBV2 and TRBJ2-5; TRBD2 matches at 7 bases. CDR1 SNHLY and CDR2 FYNNEI come from the germline V gene. V lost 4 bases and J lost 2; bases outside the gene matches: 10. CDR3 length: 16 amino acids. The CDR3 sequence: CASSGGETSAQETQYF. The covered CDR3 bases are TGTGCCAGCAGTGGAGGGGAAACTAGCGCTCAAGAGACC. Looking up the rest from reference TRBV2 and TRBJ2-5 gives the full variable domain: EPEVTQTPSHQVTQMGQEVILRCVPISNHLYFYWYRQILGQKVEFLVSFYNNEISEKSEIFDDQFSVERPDGSNFTLKIRSTKLEDSAMYFCASSGGETSAQETQYFGPGTRLLVL.

Of note for this clone: Coverage ceases 3 residues before the CDR3 finishes, and the germline J gene fills in the end. The chain uses TRBV7-8 and TRBJ2-3; D may be TRBD1 (7 bases). The CDR3 runs 15 residues. Germline CDR1 SGHVS, CDR2 FQNEAQ. Trimming left V 5 bases short and J 3 bases short, with 15 bases between. The DNA read from the CDR3 is TGTGCCAGCAGCAAACTGACAGGGAGGACAGATACG. It yields the protein CASSKLTGRTDT. The whole CDR3 protein is CASSKLTGRTDTQYF.

In regard to this clone: The CDR3 end is not reached by the read, which stops 3 residues before it; the germline J gene fills it in. The chain combines TRBV6-1 with TRBJ1-5; the D gene is possibly TRBD1 (6 bases). CDR1 is MNHNS and CDR2 is SASEGT in the germline V gene. The CDR3 has 18 amino acids. Trimming cost V 1 base and J 0 bases, with 16 bases left between them. This CDR3 reads CASSEGGPPIYSNQPQHF. Incomplete CDR3 DNA: TGTGCCAGCAGTGAAGGGGGGCCCCCCATTTATAGCAATCAGCCC.

Details on this clone: The CDR3 end falls 3 residues outside the read, so it is completed with the germline J gene. The chain combines TRBV4-1 with TRBJ1-5, with D unclear. The CDR3 totals 15 residues. Germline V lookup: CDR1 MGHRA, CDR2 YSYEKL. The ends were cut back, 5 bases at V and 3 bases at J, with 14 bases in the middle. The CDR3 DNA, read in part, is TGCGCCAGCAGCTCCCGGGGAGGGCCCAATCAGCCC. Residues: CASSSRGGPNQP. The whole CDR3 sequence reads CASSSRGGPNQPQHF.

On this clone itself: The CDR3 end falls 3 residues outside the read, so it is completed with the germline J gene. Other DNA sequences in this sample translate to the same CDR3. J is TRBJ2-2 and V is TRBV5-6; TRBD2 matches 9 bases. CDR3 length: 15 residues. With 3 bases clipped from V and 6 bases from J, the junction kept 6 bases outside the gene matches. CDR1 is SGHDT, CDR2 YYEEEE, per germline. The CDR3 is CASSWGTSKPGELFF. The CDR3 DNA, read in part, is TGTGCCAGCAGCTGGGGGACTAGCAAGCCCGGGGAG.

The CDR3 DNA, read in part, is TGTGCCAGCAGCTTGGACAGATTCAAAAACATT. This gives the protein CASSLDRFKNI. The full CDR3 sequence reads CASSLDRFKNIQYF. V usage is TRBV7-6 and J usage is TRBJ2-4, with a tentative D call TRBD1 (6 bases). The read terminates 3 residues ahead of where the CDR3 ends, so the germline J gene completes it. This CDR3 contains 14 residues. Germline CDR1 SGHVS, CDR2 FNYEAQ. Trimming pared 3 bases from V and 3 bases from J, leaving 9 bases between.

For this clone: The read ends 3 residues before the CDR3 terminus; that terminus is restored from the germline J gene. The chain joins TRBV5-4 to TRBJ1-4, with D possibly being TRBD1 (6 bases). Germline assignment: CDR1 SGHNT and CDR2 YYREEE (reference sequence). This CDR3 has 15 residues. Trimming removed 0 bases at V and 7 bases at J, with 13 bases between. The CDR3 sequence: CASSLGQGSGEKLFF. Partial CDR3 DNA: TGTGCCAGCAGCTTGGGCCAGGGGAGTGGTGAAAAA.

Concerning this clone: The read stops 3 residues short of the end of the CDR3; the missing end is completed from the germline J gene. This chain joins TRBV6-2 or TRBV6-3 and TRBJ2-5; D might be TRBD1 (5 bases). This CDR3 spans 14 amino acids. CDR1 is MNHEY, CDR2 SVGEGT, per germline. With 6 bases removed from V and 4 bases from J, the gap between germline ends came to 15 bases. CDR3 region: CASRSDSLGETQYF. The part of the CDR3 DNA that was read is TGTGCCAGCAGGTCCGACAGTTTAGGAGAGACC.

Turning to this clone: The read terminates 3 residues before the CDR3 end, so the remaining end is supplied by the germline J gene. The chain couples TRBV7-9 to TRBJ1-6; no reliable D call. The CDR3 totals 12 residues. CDR1 is SEHNR and CDR2 is FQNEAQ in the germline V gene (reference sequence). V lost 5 bases and J 11 bases, leaving 10 bases between the germline ends. CDR3: CASSRGGPPLHF. CDR3 DNA, as far as it was read: TGTGCCAGCAGCCGAGGAGGGCCACCC.

Comments on this clone: Read coverage stops 3 residues before the CDR3 terminus; the germline J gene supplies the remainder. The chain uses TRBV7-8 and TRBJ2-1; 10 bases are a match to TRBD1. With V trimmed by 3 bases and J by 8 bases, 7 bases remained unmatched. The CDR3 spans 15 residues. Germline CDR1 and CDR2: SGHVS and FQNEAQ. The CDR3 DNA, read in part, is TGTGCCAGCAGCTTCGGGACAGGGGTCAGGGATGAG. Its protein product is CASSFGTGVRDE. The CDR3 reads in full as CASSFGTGVRDEQFF.

As to this clone: The CDR3 end is not reached by the read, which stops 3 residues before it; the germline J gene fills it in. The rearrangement uses TRBV19 and TRBJ1-5; possibly TRBD1 for D (5 bases). V dropped 5 bases and J dropped 0 bases, with 11 bases sitting between them. CDR1 and CDR2 (germline): LNHDA, SQIVND (reference sequence). This CDR3 region has 15 residues. CDR3 DNA, as far as it was read: TGTGCCAGTAGTCCCGAGGGGTATAGCAATCAGCCC. It specifies CASSPEGYSNQP. The full-length CDR3 reads as CASSPEGYSNQPQHF.

CDR3 sequence reads: CASSSSPGSGDFEAKNIQYF. CDR3 bases read: TGTGCCAGCAGCTCATCCCCGGGTAGCGGCGATTTCGAGGCCAAAAACATT. This chain links TRBV13 with TRBJ2-4, with a weak D call TRBD2 (6 bases). Read coverage stops 3 residues before the CDR3 terminus; the germline J gene supplies the remainder. The germline gives CDR1 PRHDT, CDR2 FYEKMQ (reference sequence). The CDR3 runs to 20 residues. Trimming pared 4 bases from V and 1 base from J, leaving 26 bases between.

On this clone itself: The read stops 3 residues short of the end of the CDR3; the missing end is completed from the germline J gene. The chain couples TRBV7-2 to TRBJ1-3; D possibly corresponds to TRBD1 (6 bases). Looked up from germline, CDR1 is SGHTA and CDR2 is FQGNSA. V lost 6 bases to trimming and J lost 0 bases, with 12 bases between them. This CDR3 is 15 amino acids long. The covered CDR3 bases are TGTGCCAGCAGTCCCACAGGGCACTCTGGAAACACC. It specifies CASSPTGHSGNT. The entire CDR3 protein is CASSPTGHSGNTIYF. The whole variable domain, remainder taken from reference TRBV7-2 and TRBJ1-3, is GAGVSQSPSNKVTEKGKDVELRCDPISGHTALYWYRQSLGQGLEFLIYFQGNSAPDKSGLPSDRFSAERTGGSVSTLTIQRTQQEDSAVYLCASSPTGHSGNTIYFGEGSWLTVV.

Details on this clone: Read coverage stops 3 residues before the CDR3 terminus; the germline J gene supplies the remainder. The rearrangement links TRBV18 to TRBJ2-7; D gene ambiguous. This CDR3 is 16 amino acids long. Germline-derived CDR1 and CDR2 are KGHSH and LQKENI. V was shortened by 0 bases and J by 0 bases, with 12 bases between the two germline ends. Incomplete CDR3 DNA: TGTGCCAGCTCACCACCATCGCAGGAGATCTCCTACGAG. Translation: CASSPPSQEISYE. The entire CDR3 sequence reads CASSPPSQEISYEQYF.

Turning to this clone: Sequencing ends 3 residues short of the CDR3 end; the germline J gene provides the rest. The chain is built from TRBV19 and TRBJ1-2, with D unresolved. Trimming left V 1 base short and J 3 bases short, with 9 bases between. Germline assignment: CDR1 LNHDA and CDR2 SQIVND (reference sequence). There are 14 residues in the CDR3. CDR3 loop: CASSIAGTDYGYTF. The covered CDR3 bases are TGTGCCAGTAGTATAGCCGGAACAGACTATGGC.